This T cell receptor beta chain came from a study of T cell responses to AZD1222 COVID-19 vaccine. About the research overall: Some second doses came at about 4 weeks and others at about 12 weeks; these were pooled. Findings and caveats of the study: Close to half of all spike-specific TCRs reportedly target regions of the variants that are unmutated. A mostly white British donor set with more females was recruited, and clonal diversity was possibly underestimated. No repertoire was sampled before or during the peak T cell response, only after it.

Assay: immunoSEQ multiplex PCR; the TCRdb copy retains only in-frame clones and omits some. The sample lists about 110,000 clones, about 88% occurring once. This clone was detected once. No antigen is known for it. This clonotype was sampled from an adult in good health. The sample here was peripheral blood, taken on day 0 of AZD1222 vaccination.

CDR3 protein: CASSLVETGELFF. The DNA for the CDR3 is TGCGCCAGCAGCTTGGTGGAAACCGGGGAGCTGTTTTTT. This chain links TRBV5-1 with TRBJ2-2; unclear D gene. V lost 0 bases to trimming and J lost 5 bases, with 5 bases between them. This CDR3 comprises 13 residues. CDR1 and CDR2 (germline): SGHRS, YFSETQ.